Following are 20 T cell receptor beta chains from one sample sequenced in a study of T cell changes during pregnancy in multiple sclerosis. Method: immunoSEQ multiplex PCR; TCRdb's copy keeps in-frame clones and lacks some. The sample consists of 75,000 to 100,000 clones, around 92% of them appearing once. The sample was peripheral blood, taken after pregnancy. Source of these receptors: a female donor with multiple sclerosis, enrolled in a pregnancy study.

The chain combines TRBV15 with TRBJ2-5; TRBD2 matches at 9 bases. The CDR3 runs to 16 residues. Trimming took 0 bases from V and 0 from J; bases not matched to a gene: 2. CDR1 and CDR2 (germline): LNHNV, YYDKDF (reference sequence). The CDR3 loop reads CATSRETSGYQETQYF. In nucleotides, the CDR3 is TGTGCCACCAGCAGAGAAACTAGCGGGTACCAAGAGACCCAGTACTTC.

The CDR3 DNA sequence: TGTGCCAGCAGCCATCGGACAGGGGTGGTCAAGGCTTTCTTT. Protein: CASSHRTGVVKAFF. The chain recombines TRBV7-2 with TRBJ1-1; TRBD1 matches 9 bases. There are 14 residues in the CDR3. Germline CDR1 is SGHTA and CDR2 is FQGNSA. Germline trimming cut 5 bases from V and 11 bases from J; bases unmatched to any gene: 12.

The chain joins TRBV7-3 to TRBJ1-3; 7 positions agree with TRBD1. V shed 3 bases and J 4 bases; nucleotides not matched to a gene: 6. The CDR3 consists of 15 residues. Per germline, CDR1 SGHTA and CDR2 FQGTGA. The CDR3: CASSLTTGYGNTIYF. The CDR3 DNA is TGTGCCAGCAGCTTGACGACAGGGTACGGAAACACCATATATTTT.

The genes are TRBV18 and TRBJ2-5; TRBD1 aligns across 9 bases. V shed 4 bases, J shed 1 base, and the junction held 4 bases outside the gene matches. CDR1 is KGHSH and CDR2 is LQKENI in the germline V gene. The CDR3 has 15 amino acids. The CDR3 DNA reads TGTGCCAGCTCACAAAACAGGGGGCGCCAAGAGACCCAGTACTTC. This gives the protein CASSQNRGRQETQYF.

The rearrangement links TRBV27 to TRBJ2-1, with D possibly being TRBD2 (6 bases). CDR3 length equals 14 residues. V was trimmed by 3 bases and J by 10 bases, leaving 16 bases between them. Germline V lookup: CDR1 MNHEY, CDR2 SMNVEV (reference sequence). For the CDR3, the DNA is TGTGCCAGCAGTTTCCGGGACTCAGTTGAAGAGCAGTTCTTC. Protein sequence: CASSFRDSVEEQFF.

This chain connects TRBV6-5 to TRBJ2-2; maybe TRBD2 (6 bases). V was clipped by 0 bases and J by 4 bases, with 6 bases between them. Germline values: CDR1 MNHEY, CDR2 SVGAGI. The CDR3 extends over 14 amino acids. CDR3 in amino acids: CASSYSLATGELFF. The CDR3 DNA is TGTGCCAGCAGTTACTCACTAGCCACCGGGGAGCTGTTTTTT.

This rearrangement joins TRBV4-1 to TRBJ1-1; TRBD1 agrees at 7 bases. V gave up 0 bases and J gave up 4 bases; unmatched junction bases: 5. The CDR3 length is 15 residues. Germline CDR1 reads MGHRA; CDR2 reads YSYEKL. CDR3 in DNA: TGCGCCAGCAGCCAAGACGACAGGGTCGGCACTGAAGCTTTCTTT. Its protein is CASSQDDRVGTEAFF.

The table lists this clone with a few counts. V and J are TRBV7-2 and TRBJ2-1; TRBD2 matches at 14 bases. The CDR3 runs to 16 residues. Trimming took 0 bases from V and 7 from J; bases not matched to a gene: 2. Per germline, CDR1 SGHTA and CDR2 FQGNSA. CDR3 protein: CASSLAGTSGSNEQFF. CDR3 sequence (DNA): TGTGCCAGCAGCTTAGCCGGGACTAGCGGGAGTAATGAGCAGTTCTTC.

The chain uses TRBV21-1 and TRBJ2-1; the DNA was not used to check the table's D call, TRBD2. TRBV21-1 is reported as a pseudogene. The CDR3 has 17 amino acids. The CDR3 here is CASSKLQLAGGRYEQFF. The CDR3 nucleotides read TGTGCCAGCAGCAAACTCCAACTAGCGGGGGGGAGGTATGAGCAGTTCTTC.

The chain employs TRBV29-1 and TRBJ1-1, with TRBD1 identical over 7 bases. In germline, CDR1 is SQVTM, CDR2 ANQGSEA. V was pared by 6 bases and J by 6 bases, with 16 bases of the junction left unmatched. This CDR3 has 15 residues. CDR3 in DNA: TGCAGCGTCCCATCCCCAACAGGGGTGATCCCTGAAGCTTTCTTT. Residues: CSVPSPTGVIPEAFF.

The gene calls are TRBV7-9 and TRBJ2-1; 13 bases agree with TRBD2. V lost 6 bases and J lost 8; bases outside the gene matches: 4. CDR3 length: 14 residues. The V gene's germline CDR1 is SEHNR and CDR2 FQNEAQ (reference sequence). For the CDR3, the DNA is TGTGCCAGCAGACGACTAGCGGGAGGACATGAGCAGTTCTTC. It specifies CASRRLAGGHEQFF.

V gene TRBV7-9 combines with J gene TRBJ1-1; a possible D gene is TRBD1 (6 bases). Per germline, CDR1 SEHNR and CDR2 FQNEAQ (reference sequence). Trimming cost V 3 bases and J 7 bases, with 12 bases left between them. The CDR3 length is 13 residues. This chain's CDR3 is CASSFTGTHEAFF. The CDR3 region has the DNA TGTGCCAGCAGCTTCACAGGGACCCATGAAGCTTTCTTT.

J is TRBJ1-5 and V is TRBV27, with TRBD1 matching 12 bases. Germline V lookup: CDR1 MNHEY, CDR2 SMNVEV (reference sequence). This CDR3 spans 18 amino acids. With V trimmed by 1 base and J by 2 bases, 6 bases remained unmatched. CDR3 in amino acids: CASSLYGTGGLGNQPQHF. The CDR3 DNA follows: TGTGCCAGCAGTTTATATGGGACAGGGGGCCTCGGCAATCAGCCCCAGCATTTT.

This clone occurred many times. The chain joins TRBV5-1 to TRBJ2-7; TRBD1 matches 9 bases. The CDR3 sequence is 15 residues long. V gave up 7 bases and J gave up 3 bases; unmatched junction bases: 11. Germline loops: CDR1 SGHRS, CDR2 YFSETQ. CDR3 region: CASFYLPGQGYEQYF. In DNA, the CDR3 is TGCGCCAGCTTTTATCTTCCGGGACAGGGCTACGAGCAGTACTTC.

This clone was recorded once. V is TRBV4-2 and J is TRBJ1-2; D is possibly TRBD1 (5 bases). CDR1 and CDR2 (germline): LGHNA, YNFKEQ. The CDR3 is 15 residues long. V lost 1 base to trimming and J lost 5 bases, with 14 bases between them. The chain's CDR3 is CASSQGGEAGYGYTF. The CDR3 DNA follows: TGTGCCAGCAGCCAAGGGGGGGAGGCAGGGTATGGCTACACCTTC.

This rearrangement joins TRBV9 to TRBJ2-3, with 14 bases matching TRBD2. Germline CDR1 is SGDLS and CDR2 is YYNGEE. Trimming at V came to 3 bases and at J to 8 bases, leaving 5 bases not matched to a gene. This CDR3 is built from 15 residues. The DNA for the CDR3 is TGTGCCAGCAGCGGGACTAGCGGGGGGCTAGGTACGCAGTATTTT. Protein sequence: CASSGTSGGLGTQYF.

The sample holds one count of this clone. This CDR3 reads CASRPPGGRTNEKLFF. CDR3 in DNA: TGTGCCAGCAGACCACCAGGGGGAAGAACTAATGAAAAACTGTTTTTT. The V and J genes are TRBV6-6 and TRBJ1-4, with TRBD1 identical over 7 bases. There are 16 residues in the CDR3. V shed 6 bases and J 1 base; nucleotides not matched to a gene: 8. Germline V CDR1 and CDR2: MNHNY, SVGAGI (reference sequence).

The V gene is TRBV27, the J gene TRBJ2-5; D possibly corresponds to TRBD2 (5 bases). With 3 bases removed from V and 2 bases from J, the gap between germline ends came to 19 bases. Germline V lookup: CDR1 MNHEY, CDR2 SMNVEV (reference sequence). The length of the CDR3 is 17 residues. The CDR3 reads CASSLSPALEAQETQYF. In DNA, the CDR3 is TGTGCCAGCAGTTTGTCCCCCGCCCTGGAGGCACAAGAGACCCAGTACTTC.

V usage is TRBV4-3 and J usage is TRBJ2-1; 9 bases line up with TRBD1. The CDR3 has 15 residues. Unmatched junction bases numbered 10, after V lost 4 bases and J lost 9 bases. Germline CDR1 and CDR2: LGHNA and YSLEER. CDR3: CASSPGQGLDPEQFF. Written as DNA, the CDR3 is TGCGCCAGCAGCCCGGGACAGGGCTTGGATCCTGAGCAGTTCTTC.

The V and J genes are TRBV7-9 and TRBJ1-3; a possible D gene is TRBD1 (5 bases). This CDR3 has 15 residues. With 3 bases removed from V and 5 bases from J, the gap between germline ends came to 14 bases. Germline V gene sequence: CDR1 SEHNR, CDR2 FQNEAQ (reference sequence). The CDR3 sequence is CASSFHLNRRNTIYF. In DNA form, the CDR3 reads TGTGCCAGCAGCTTTCACCTAAACAGGAGAAACACCATATATTTT.